The 18 T cell receptor beta chains listed next were all sequenced from one sample in a study of somatic mutations in cytotoxic T cells in rheumatoid arthritis. Sequenced by immunoSEQ multiplex PCR; TCRdb stores in-frame clones only, minus some. The sample lists about 15,000 clones; over 60% were seen once. What was sequenced was CD8+ T cells sorted from blood. The origin of the receptors is an adult with rheumatoid arthritis.

Within the sample, this clone is medium-sized. The chain links TRBV4-1 to TRBJ1-3; a possible D gene is TRBD1 (5 bases). The V gene lost 1 base and the J gene lost 0 bases, with 16 bases spanning the gap. The CDR3 runs 18 residues. Germline CDR1 is MGHRA and CDR2 is YSYEKL. The CDR3 region is CASSQVQGETLSGNTIYF. The CDR3 nucleotides read TGCGCCAGCAGCCAAGTCCAAGGGGAAACCCTCTCTGGAAACACCATATATTTT.

This chain links TRBV28 with TRBJ1-1; D not resolved. V was clipped by 7 bases and J by 3 bases, with 15 bases between them. Germline assignment: CDR1 MDHEN and CDR2 SYDVKM. This CDR3 has 14 residues. The DNA for the CDR3 is TGTGCCAGCACAGTAACACAAGGGTACACTGAAGCTTTCTTT. Protein: CASTVTQGYTEAFF. Full variable domain (remainder filled in from reference TRBV28 and TRBJ1-1): DVKVTQSSRYLVKRTGEKVFLECVQDMDHENMFWYRQDPGLGLRLIYFSYDVKMKEKGDIPEGYSVSREKKERFSLILESASTNQTSMYLCASTVTQGYTEAFFGQGTRLTVV.

This chain connects TRBV7-9 to TRBJ2-7, with D perhaps being TRBD1 or TRBD2 (5 bases each). The germline V gene has CDR1 SEHNR and CDR2 FQNEAQ (reference sequence). This CDR3 has 15 amino acids. The germline V and J ends were trimmed by 2 bases and 0 bases, with 11 bases remaining between them. The CDR3 DNA is TGTGCCAGCAGCTTATTGGGGACCTCCTCCTACGAGCAGTACTTC. Its translation: CASSLLGTSSYEQYF.

This clone was picked up a small number of times. The rearrangement joins TRBV11-2 to TRBJ1-1; no clear D gene. The length of the CDR3 is 16 residues. From germline, CDR1 is SGHAT and CDR2 FQNNGV. The V gene lost 1 base and the J gene lost 8 bases, with 20 bases spanning the gap. CDR3 DNA sequence: TGTGCCAGCAGCTTAGCGGAAGCCCTCCCGGACGGCGAAGCTTTCTTT. Translated: CASSLAEALPDGEAFF.

The chain couples TRBV28 to TRBJ1-5, with D possibly being TRBD1 (6 bases). Looked up from germline, CDR1 is MDHEN and CDR2 is SYDVKM. The CDR3 has 19 amino acids. V lost 2 bases and J 5 bases, leaving 25 bases between the germline ends. Here the CDR3 reads CASSLSTGKMGRFYQPQHF. CDR3 coding DNA: TGTGCCAGCAGTTTAAGCACAGGGAAAATGGGTCGTTTCTATCAGCCCCAGCATTTT.

The gene calls are TRBV7-3 and TRBJ2-1, with D possibly TRBD2 on 7 matching bases. Trimming removed 2 bases from V and 5 bases from J, with 13 bases in between. The CDR3 contains 15 residues. Germline CDR1 reads SGHTA; CDR2 reads FQGTGA. The DNA for the CDR3 is TGTGCCAGCAGCTTATTAGGGGGGGCCCACAATGAGCAGTTCTTC. The encoded protein is CASSLLGGAHNEQFF.

V is TRBV7-6 and J is TRBJ2-1, with D possibly TRBD2 on 6 matching bases. Germline V gene lookup returns CDR1 SGHVS and CDR2 FNYEAQ. V was shortened by 1 base and J by 0 bases, with 10 bases between the two germline ends. The CDR3 totals 16 residues. CDR3 protein: CASSLGQTSSYNEQFF. The CDR3 DNA reads TGTGCCAGCAGCTTAGGCCAGACTAGCTCCTACAATGAGCAGTTCTTC.

This chain uses TRBV7-8 with TRBJ1-1; tentatively, D is TRBD1 (5 bases). Germline V gives CDR1 SGHVS, CDR2 FQNEAQ. The CDR3 sequence is 14 residues long. V shed 8 bases and J shed 5 bases, with 18 bases lying between them. The chain's CDR3 is CASQQTWGDTEAFF. In DNA, the CDR3 is TGTGCCAGCCAGCAAACGTGGGGGGATACTGAAGCTTTCTTT.

V usage is TRBV19 and J usage is TRBJ1-6; D gene unclear. The CDR3 runs 13 residues. CDR1 and CDR2 from the germline V gene are LNHDA and SQIVND (reference sequence). Trimming stripped 6 bases from V and 5 bases from J, with 8 bases between. For the CDR3, the DNA is TGTGCCAGTAGGGACTCTCATAATTCACCCCTCCACTTT. This codes for CASRDSHNSPLHF.

Within the sample, this clone is medium-sized. This sequence joins TRBV5-8 and TRBJ2-3, with a possible D match to TRBD1 (5 bases). The germline gives CDR1 SGHTS, CDR2 YDEGEE. Trimming removed 3 bases from V and 6 bases from J, with 20 bases in between. The CDR3 extends over 16 amino acids. The CDR3 is CASSSGWAGKSDTQYF. Written as DNA, the CDR3 is TGTGCCAGCAGCTCCGGGTGGGCAGGGAAGTCCGATACGCAGTATTTT.

This chain connects TRBV19 to TRBJ2-7; 10 bases line up with TRBD2. Germline CDR1 reads LNHDA; CDR2 reads SQIVND (reference sequence). The CDR3 contains 16 residues. J gave up 2 bases and V 3 bases, and 7 bases lay outside the gene matches. CDR3 in amino acids: CASSMLAGAIPYEQYF. As DNA, the CDR3 is TGTGCCAGTAGTATGCTAGCGGGGGCCATCCCCTACGAGCAGTACTTC.

V usage is TRBV9 and J usage is TRBJ2-3; unclear D gene. V shed 4 bases and J shed 6 bases, with 12 bases lying between them. The CDR3 sequence is 13 residues long. Germline assignment: CDR1 SGDLS and CDR2 YYNGEE. CDR3 sequence: CASSPSGLDTQYF. The CDR3 DNA follows: TGTGCCAGCAGCCCCTCTGGTCTTGATACGCAGTATTTT.

This clone appeared a single time. The chain employs TRBV28 and TRBJ2-1; D is ambiguous. Germline CDR1 and CDR2: MDHEN and SYDVKM. V was pared by 4 bases and J by 10 bases, with 17 bases between. CDR3 length equals 14 residues. The CDR3 region has the DNA TGTGCCAGCAGTTCTCGATTAGCCCCAAGGGAGCAGTTCTTC. Its protein is CASSSRLAPREQFF.

This clone was detected a few times. V usage is TRBV7-9 and J usage is TRBJ1-2; D gene unclear. The V and J ends lost 1 base and 7 bases respectively, with 7 bases between them. The germline V gene has CDR1 SEHNR and CDR2 FQNEAQ (reference sequence). The CDR3 extends over 12 amino acids. The CDR3 region has the DNA TGTGCCAGCAGCTTAGAAGGGTCTGGCTACACCTTC. This sequence encodes CASSLEGSGYTF. Variable domain in full (rest from reference TRBV7-9 and TRBJ1-2): DTGVSQNPRHKITKRGQNVTFRCDPISEHNRLYWYRQTLGQGPEFLTYFQNEAQLEKSRLLSDRFSAERPKGSFSTLEIQRTEQGDSAMYLCASSLEGSGYTFGSGTRLTVV.

This clone is medium-sized (0.01 to 0.1%). The chain is built from TRBV4-1 and TRBJ1-5; no reliable D call. Germline CDR1 and CDR2: MGHRA and YSYEKL. CDR3 length equals 16 residues. Trimming shortened V by 2 bases and J by 0 bases, and 11 bases separated the two germline ends. DNA for the CDR3: TGCGCCAGCAGCCAATACCGGGAGTATAGCAATCAGCCCCAGCATTTT. Amino acids: CASSQYREYSNQPQHF.

CDR3 region: CASSTGLAGTIQETQYF. Here the CDR3 DNA reads TGTGCCAGCTCGACGGGACTAGCGGGGACTATCCAAGAGACCCAGTACTTC. The genes are TRBV9 and TRBJ2-5, with 13 positions matching TRBD2. Trimming removed 7 bases from V and 1 base from J; junction bases left unmatched: 10. Germline-derived CDR1 and CDR2 are SGDLS and YYNGEE. The length of the CDR3 is 17 residues.

CDR3 nucleotides: TGTGCCAGCAGCGCCTCCGACAAGGCTGACAATGAGCAGTTCTTC. It codes for CASSASDKADNEQFF. The J gene is TRBJ2-1, the V gene TRBV13; D gene ambiguous. This CDR3 has 15 amino acids. V lost 5 bases and J lost 5, with 16 bases in between. The germline V gene encodes CDR1 PRHDT and CDR2 FYEKMQ (reference sequence).

This clone was detected a few times. The chain employs TRBV7-9 and TRBJ2-1; perhaps TRBD1 as D (6 bases). This CDR3 is built from 15 residues. V was trimmed by 4 bases and J by 14 bases, leaving 24 bases between them. CDR1 is SEHNR, CDR2 FQNEAQ, per germline (reference sequence). The CDR3 loop is CASSSDSLGRGIEFF. As DNA, the CDR3 is TGTGCCAGCAGCTCGGACAGTCTAGGGCGTGGGATTGAGTTCTTC.